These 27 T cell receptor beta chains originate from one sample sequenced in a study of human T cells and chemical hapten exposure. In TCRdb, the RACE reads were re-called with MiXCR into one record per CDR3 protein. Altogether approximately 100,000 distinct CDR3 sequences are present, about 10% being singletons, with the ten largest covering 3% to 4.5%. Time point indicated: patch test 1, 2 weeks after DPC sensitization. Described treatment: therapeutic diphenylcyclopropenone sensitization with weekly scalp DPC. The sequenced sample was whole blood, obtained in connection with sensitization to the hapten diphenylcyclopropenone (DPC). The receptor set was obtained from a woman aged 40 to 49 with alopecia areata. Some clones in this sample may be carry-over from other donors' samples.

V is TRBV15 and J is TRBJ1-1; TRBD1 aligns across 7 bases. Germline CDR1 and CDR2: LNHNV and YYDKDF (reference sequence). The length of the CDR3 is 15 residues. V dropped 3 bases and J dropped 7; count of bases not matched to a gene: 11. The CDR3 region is CATSRRGPGTVEAFF. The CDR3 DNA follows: TGTGCCACCAGCAGGAGGGGACCCGGGACAGTTGAAGCTTTCTTT.

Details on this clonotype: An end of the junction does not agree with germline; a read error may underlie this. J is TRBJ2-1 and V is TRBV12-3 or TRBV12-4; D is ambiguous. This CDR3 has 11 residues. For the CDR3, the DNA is TGTGCCAGCAGTCCCTACGATGAGCAGTTCTTC. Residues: CASSPYDEQFF.

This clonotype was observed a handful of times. The CDR3 loop reads CASSLRRDNEQFF. DNA of the CDR3: TGTGCCAGCAGCTTAAGGAGAGACAATGAGCAGTTCTTC. The chain joins TRBV7-2 to TRBJ2-1; no firm D call. Deletions cut 2 bases from V and 5 bases from J, with 7 bases between. Germline assignment: CDR1 SGHTA and CDR2 FQGNSA. The length of the CDR3 is 13 residues.

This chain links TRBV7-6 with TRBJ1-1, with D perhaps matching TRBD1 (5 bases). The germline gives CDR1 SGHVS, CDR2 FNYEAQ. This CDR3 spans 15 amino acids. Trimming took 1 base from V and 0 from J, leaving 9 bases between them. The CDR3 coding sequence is TGTGCCAGCAGCTTAGAGTCAGGGCTGAACACTGAAGCTTTCTTT. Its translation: CASSLESGLNTEAFF.

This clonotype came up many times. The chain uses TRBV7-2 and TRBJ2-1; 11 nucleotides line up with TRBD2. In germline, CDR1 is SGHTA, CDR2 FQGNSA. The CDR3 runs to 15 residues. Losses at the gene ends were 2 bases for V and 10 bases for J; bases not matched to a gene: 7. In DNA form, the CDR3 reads TGTGCCAGCAGCTTACGAATTAGCGGGGGGGTAGAGCAGTTCTTC. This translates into CASSLRISGGVEQFF.

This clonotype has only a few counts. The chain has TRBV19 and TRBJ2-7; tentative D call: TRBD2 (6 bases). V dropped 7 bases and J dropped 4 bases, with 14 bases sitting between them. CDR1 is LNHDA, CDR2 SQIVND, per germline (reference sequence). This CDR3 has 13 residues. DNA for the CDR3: TGTGCCAGTACCCGGGGAGGAGATTACGAGCAGTACTTC. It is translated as CASTRGGDYEQYF.

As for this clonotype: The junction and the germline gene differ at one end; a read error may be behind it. The CDR3 protein is CPSRLLAGELFF. In nucleotides, the CDR3 is TGTCCCAGCAGGCTTCTAGCCGGGGAGCTGTTTTTT. The chain recombines TRBV11-2 with TRBJ2-2; D not certain. The CDR3 consists of 12 residues. The germline V gene has CDR1 SGHAT and CDR2 FQNNGV.

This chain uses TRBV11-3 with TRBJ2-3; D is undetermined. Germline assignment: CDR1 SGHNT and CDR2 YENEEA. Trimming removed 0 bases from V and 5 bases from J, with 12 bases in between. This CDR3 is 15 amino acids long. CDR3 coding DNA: TGTGCCAGCAGCTTAGATGGGTCGAGCCAAGATACGCAGTATTTT. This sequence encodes CASSLDGSSQDTQYF.

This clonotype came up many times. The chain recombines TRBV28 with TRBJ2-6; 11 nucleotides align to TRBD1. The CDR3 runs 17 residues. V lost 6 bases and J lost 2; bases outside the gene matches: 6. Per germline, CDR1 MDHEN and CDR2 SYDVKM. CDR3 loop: CASSRGQGGAGANVLTF. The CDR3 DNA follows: TGTGCCAGCAGCAGGGGACAGGGGGGAGCTGGGGCCAACGTCCTGACTTTC.

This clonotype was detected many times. CDR3 bases: TGCGCCACGAGGTGGGCTTCGAACACCGGGGAGCTGTTTTTT. This translates into CATRWASNTGELFF. The chain has TRBV4-1 and TRBJ2-2, with D hard to call. V was shortened by 10 bases and J by 0 bases, with 12 bases between the two germline ends. The CDR3 loop spans 14 amino acids. Germline assignment: CDR1 MGHRA and CDR2 YSYEKL.

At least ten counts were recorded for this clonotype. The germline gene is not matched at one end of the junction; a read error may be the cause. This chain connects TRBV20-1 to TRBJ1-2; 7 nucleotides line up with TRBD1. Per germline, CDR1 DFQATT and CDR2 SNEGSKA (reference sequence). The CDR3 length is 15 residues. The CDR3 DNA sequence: TGCAGTGCCAGAGAAACAGGGGCGTCTAACTATGGCTACACCTTC. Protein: CSARETGASNYGYTF.

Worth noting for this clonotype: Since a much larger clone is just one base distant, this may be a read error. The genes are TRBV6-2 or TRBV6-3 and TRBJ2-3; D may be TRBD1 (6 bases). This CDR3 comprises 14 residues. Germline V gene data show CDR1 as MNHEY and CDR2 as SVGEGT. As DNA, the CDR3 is TGTGACAGCAGACGGGCAGGGGCTCTTGATACGCAGTATTTT. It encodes CDSRRAGALDTQYF.

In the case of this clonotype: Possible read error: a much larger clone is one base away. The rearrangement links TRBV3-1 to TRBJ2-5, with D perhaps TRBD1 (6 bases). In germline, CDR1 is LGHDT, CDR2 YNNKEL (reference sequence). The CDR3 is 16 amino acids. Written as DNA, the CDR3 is TGTGCCAGCAGCCAAGAGGGGACACTCTCCCAAGAGACCAAGTACTTC. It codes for CASSQEGTLSQETKYF.

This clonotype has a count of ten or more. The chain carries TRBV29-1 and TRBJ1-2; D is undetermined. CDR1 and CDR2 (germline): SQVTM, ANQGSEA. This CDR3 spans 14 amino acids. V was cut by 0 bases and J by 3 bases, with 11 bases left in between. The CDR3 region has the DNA TGCAGCGTTGAAGATTCAGGCAGTCACTATGGCTACACCTTC. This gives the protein CSVEDSGSHYGYTF.

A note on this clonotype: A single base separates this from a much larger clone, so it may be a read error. Written as DNA, the CDR3 is TGTACCTGGGGGACAGCTGAAGCTTTCTTT. Translating gives CTWGTAEAFF. The chain joins TRBV30 to TRBJ1-1, with 7 bases that match TRBD1. Germline loops: CDR1 GTSNPN, CDR2 SVGIG (reference sequence). CDR3 length: 10 amino acids.

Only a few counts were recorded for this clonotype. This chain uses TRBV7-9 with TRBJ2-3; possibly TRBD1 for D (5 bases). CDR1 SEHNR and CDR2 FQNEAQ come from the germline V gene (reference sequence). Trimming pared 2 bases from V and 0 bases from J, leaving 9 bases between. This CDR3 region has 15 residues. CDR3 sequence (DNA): TGTGCCAGCAGCTTACCAGGGTCTAGCACAGATACGCAGTATTTT. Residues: CASSLPGSSTDTQYF.

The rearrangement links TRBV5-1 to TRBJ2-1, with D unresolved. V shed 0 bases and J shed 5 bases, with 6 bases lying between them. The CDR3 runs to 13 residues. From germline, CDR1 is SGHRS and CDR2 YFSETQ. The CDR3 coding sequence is TGCGCCAGCAGCTTGGAGAGTCACAATGAGCAGTTCTTC. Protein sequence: CASSLESHNEQFF.

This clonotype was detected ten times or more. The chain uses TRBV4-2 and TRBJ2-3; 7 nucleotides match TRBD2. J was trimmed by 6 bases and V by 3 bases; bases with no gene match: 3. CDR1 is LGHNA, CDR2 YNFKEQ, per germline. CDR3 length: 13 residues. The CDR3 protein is CASSQGGGDTQYF. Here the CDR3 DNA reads TGTGCCAGCAGCCAGGGGGGAGGGGATACGCAGTATTTT.

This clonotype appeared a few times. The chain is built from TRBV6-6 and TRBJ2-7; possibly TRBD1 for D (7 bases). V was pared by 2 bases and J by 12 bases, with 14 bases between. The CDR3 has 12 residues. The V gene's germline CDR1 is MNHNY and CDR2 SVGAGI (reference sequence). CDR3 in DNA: TGTGCCAGCAGTTACGGGCAGGGGGGAGGGTACTTC. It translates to CASSYGQGGGYF.

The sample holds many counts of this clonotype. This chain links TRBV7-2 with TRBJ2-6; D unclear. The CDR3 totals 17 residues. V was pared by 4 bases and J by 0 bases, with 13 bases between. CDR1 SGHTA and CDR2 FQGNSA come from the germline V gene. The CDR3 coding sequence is TGTGCCAGCAGCTCCTCGCGCCGGCCCTCTGGGGCCAACGTCCTGACTTTC. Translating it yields CASSSSRRPSGANVLTF. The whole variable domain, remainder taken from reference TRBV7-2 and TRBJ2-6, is GAGVSQSPSNKVTEKGKDVELRCDPISGHTALYWYRQSLGQGLEFLIYFQGNSAPDKSGLPSDRFSAERTGGSVSTLTIQRTQQEDSAVYLCASSSSRRPSGANVLTFGAGSRLTVL.

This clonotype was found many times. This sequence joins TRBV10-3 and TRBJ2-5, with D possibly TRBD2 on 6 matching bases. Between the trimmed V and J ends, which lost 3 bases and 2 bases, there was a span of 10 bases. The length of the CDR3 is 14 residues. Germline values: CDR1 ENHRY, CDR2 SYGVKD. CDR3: CAISDGTGQETQYF. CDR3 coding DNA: TGTGCCATCAGTGATGGGACTGGACAAGAGACCCAGTACTTC.

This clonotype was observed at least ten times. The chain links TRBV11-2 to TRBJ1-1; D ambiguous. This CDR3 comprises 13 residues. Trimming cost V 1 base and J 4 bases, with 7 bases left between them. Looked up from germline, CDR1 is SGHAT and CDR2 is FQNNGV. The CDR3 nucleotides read TGTGCCAGCAGCTTAGGTAGTGGCACTGAAGCTTTCTTT. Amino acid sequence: CASSLGSGTEAFF.

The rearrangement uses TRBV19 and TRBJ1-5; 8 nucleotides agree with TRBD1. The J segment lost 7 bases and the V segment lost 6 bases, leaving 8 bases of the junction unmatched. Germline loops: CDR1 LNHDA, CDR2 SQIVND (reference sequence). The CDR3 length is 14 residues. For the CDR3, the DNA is TGTGCCAGTAGAAGGGACAGGACCGGGCAGCCCCAGCATTTT. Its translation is CASRRDRTGQPQHF.

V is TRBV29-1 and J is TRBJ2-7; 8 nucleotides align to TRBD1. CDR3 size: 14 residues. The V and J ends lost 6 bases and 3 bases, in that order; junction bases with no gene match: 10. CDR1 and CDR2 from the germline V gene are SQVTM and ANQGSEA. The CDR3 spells CSVAQGVTIYEQYF. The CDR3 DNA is TGCAGCGTCGCACAGGGGGTCACGATCTACGAGCAGTACTTC.

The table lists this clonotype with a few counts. This CDR3 is CASSQGEETQYF. CDR3 bases: TGTGCCAGCAGCCAAGGGGAAGAGACCCAGTACTTC. This chain links TRBV3-1 with TRBJ2-5; D gene ambiguous. CDR1 and CDR2 from the germline V gene are LGHDT and YNNKEL (reference sequence). The length of the CDR3 is 12 residues. V lost 1 base and J lost 3, with 3 bases in between.

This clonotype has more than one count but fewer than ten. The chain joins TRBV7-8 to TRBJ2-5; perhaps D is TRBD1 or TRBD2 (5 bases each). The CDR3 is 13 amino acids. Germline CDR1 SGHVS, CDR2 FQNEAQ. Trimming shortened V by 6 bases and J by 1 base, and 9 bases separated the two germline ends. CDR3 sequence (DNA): TGTGCCAGCAGGCCGGGGACCCAAGAGACCCAGTACTTC. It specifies CASRPGTQETQYF. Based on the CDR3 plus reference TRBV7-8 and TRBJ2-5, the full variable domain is GAGVSQSPRYKVAKRGQDVALRCDPISGHVSLFWYQQALGQGPEFLTYFQNEAQLDKSGLPSDRFFAERPEGSVSTLKIQRTQQEDSAVYLCASRPGTQETQYFGPGTRLLVL.

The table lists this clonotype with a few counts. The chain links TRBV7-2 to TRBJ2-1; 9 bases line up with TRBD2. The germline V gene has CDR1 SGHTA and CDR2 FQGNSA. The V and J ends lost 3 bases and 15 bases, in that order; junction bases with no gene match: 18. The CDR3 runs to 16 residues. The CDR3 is CASSLGPAGTSNGGFF. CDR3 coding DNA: TGTGCCAGCAGCTTGGGTCCCGCCGGGACTAGCAACGGGGGGTTCTTC.